The source of this TCR beta chain is a study of cytomegalovirus exposure and HLA in healthy donors. Study as a whole: The 95 to 150 validation repertoires used the same platform as the roughly 670 first-cohort repertoires, a later analysis reported. Study results and limitations: The tendency of first-cohort TCR clusters to co-occur in the approximately 120 validation repertoires was identified by a subsequent analysis. As confirmed in vitro, three CMV-associated chains were specific for CMV antigens.

CDR3 length: 13 amino acids. Between the trimmed V and J ends, which lost 5 bases and 0 bases, there was a span of 7 bases. The germline CDR1 and CDR2 sequences are SGHTA and FQGNSA. Profiled with immunoSEQ multiplex PCR; TCRdb holds only in-frame clones, not every one. The sample records approximately 270,000 clones, 90% being singletons. The donors were members of the roughly 120-subject validation cohort (separate from the approximately 670-subject first cohort). As for this clone: The antigen is unknown.

The sequenced material came from PBMCs. The genes are TRBV7-2 and TRBJ1-1; D call uncertain. The receptor was derived from a woman under 30 in good health and CMV-seronegative. CDR3: CASSHDMNTEAFF. Here the CDR3 DNA reads TGTGCCAGCAGCCACGACATGAACACTGAAGCTTTCTTT.